This is a list of T cell receptor beta chains from one sample in a study of T cell repertoires in cytomegalovirus infection. TCRdb re-analysed the reads in MiXCR, keeping a single row per CDR3 protein. This table holds more than 250,000 distinct CDR3 sequences, approximately 15% found once. Sequences were obtained from PBMCs. All receptors derive from a human donor in good health (CMV status not recorded). Some clones in this sample may be carry-over from other donors' samples. Both conserved end residues are part of each CDR3. The D gene is left open where the match is weak. Clone sizes are given selectively: once, few, many, or a class where the clone is expanded.

v_call,d_call,j_call,clone_size,cdr3_nt,cdr3_aa
TRBV28,TRBD1,TRBJ2-7,few,TGTGCCAGCAGTGCGCCGGGACAGGTCTCCTACGAGCAGTACTTC,CASSAPGQVSYEQYF
TRBV7-2,NA,TRBJ1-5,many,TGTGCCAGCAGCCTACCCTATCAGCCCCAGCATTTT,CASSLPYQPQHF
TRBV20-1,TRBD1,TRBJ1-5,NA,TGCAGTGCTAGAGGGACAGGGAAAGGGTATAGCAATCAGCCCCAGCATTTT,CSARGTGKGYSNQPQHF
TRBV7-6,NA,TRBJ2-7,few,TGTGCCAGCAGCCTTGGGACCTTCGGGCAGTACTTC,CASSLGTFGQYF
TRBV6-2/TRBV6-3,TRBD2,TRBJ2-7,NA,TGTGCCAGCACCAGGACTAGCGGGAGTAATAGCTACGAGCAGTACTTC,CASTRTSGSNSYEQYF
TRBV7-8,NA,TRBJ1-2,many,TGTGCCAGCAGCGGCAGGAACTATGGCTACACCTTC,CASSGRNYGYTF
TRBV20-1,NA,TRBJ1-6,NA,TGCAGTGCTACCCCCCGCCCGGGACTTTCACCCCTCCACTTT,CSATPRPGLSPLHF
TRBV20-1,NA,TRBJ2-7,NA,TGCAGTGCTCGCCCGGGGGCGGGGGCCTGGGAGCAGTACTTC,CSARPGAGAWEQYF
TRBV7-2,TRBD2,TRBJ2-5,many,TGTGCCAGCAGCTTAGGGGGACTAGCAGAGACCCAGTACTTC,CASSLGGLAETQYF
TRBV11-2,NA,TRBJ2-3,many,TGTGCCAGCAGTTTCAGGGATACGCAGTATTTT,CASSFRDTQYF
TRBV29-1,TRBD2,TRBJ2-7,NA,TGCAGCGCAAAGACTAGCGGGAGGGCGCTCGAGCAGTACTTC,CSAKTSGRALEQYF
TRBV20-1,TRBD1,TRBJ1-2,many,TGCAGTGCCATTCGACTTCCGGGACAGGGGGATGACTATGGCTACACCTTC,CSAIRLPGQGDDYGYTF
TRBV7-9,NA,TRBJ2-7,many,TGTGCCAGCAAGTTACCGGGGTCCCAATACGAGCAGTACTTC,CASKLPGSQYEQYF
TRBV5-6,NA,TRBJ2-7,many,TGTGCCAGCAGCCTCACACCCTACGAGCAGTACTTC,CASSLTPYEQYF
TRBV20-1,NA,TRBJ2-7,NA,TGCAGTGCCGCCCAGCCAGACTACGAGCAGTACTTC,CSAAQPDYEQYF
TRBV20-1,NA,TRBJ2-6,NA,TGCAGTGCTAGAGATCTGAGGAGCTCTGGGGCCAACGTCCTGACTTTC,CSARDLRSSGANVLTF
TRBV10-3,NA,TRBJ1-5,many,TGTGCCATCAGTGATCTGGGAAAGAATCAGCCCCAGCATTTT,CAISDLGKNQPQHF
TRBV2,NA,TRBJ1-1,NA,TGTGCCAGCAGTCCACGAAGGGGCGGGAACACTGAAGCTTTCTTT,CASSPRRGGNTEAFF
TRBV6-5,TRBD2,TRBJ2-1,few,TGTGCCAGCAGTTTCCCCGGGAGGGATAGCAATGAGCAGTTCTTC,CASSFPGRDSNEQFF
TRBV28,NA,TRBJ2-1,many,TGTGCCAGCATCTTCCCTGCGTCTAATGAGCAGTTCTTC,CASIFPASNEQFF
TRBV2,NA,TRBJ1-5,NA,TGTGCCAGCAGTGACAGGGGTTTTCAGCCCCAGCATTTT,CASSDRGFQPQHF
TRBV20-1,TRBD1,TRBJ2-5,NA,TGCAGTGCTGAAGACAGGGAGACGGAGACCCAGTACTTC,CSAEDRETETQYF
TRBV4-3,TRBD2,TRBJ2-1,many,TGCGCCAGCAGCCAAGGTGGGGGGACTAACTACAATGAGCAGTTCTTC,CASSQGGGTNYNEQFF
TRBV19,NA,TRBJ2-3,many,TGTGCCAGTAGTTACTACAGGGTGATCATGGGCACAGATACGCAGTATTTT,CASSYYRVIMGTDTQYF
TRBV20-1,NA,TRBJ2-5,NA,TGCAGTGCTCTTGATAGGCAAAGACGTGAGACCCAGTACTTC,CSALDRQRRETQYF
TRBV20-1,NA,TRBJ1-5,NA,TGCAGTGCTACAATTGAGGGGGTAGGGTCATGGCAGCCCCAGCATTTT,CSATIEGVGSWQPQHF
TRBV28,NA,TRBJ2-5,NA,TGTGCCAGCAGGACTCAGGGGCAAGAGACCCAGTACTTC,CASRTQGQETQYF
TRBV4-3,NA,TRBJ2-2,NA,TGCGCCAGCAGCCAAGGGAGGGGGCACAGGGTCGGGGGGATCAGGGATGACACCGGGGAGCTGTTTTTT,CASSQGRGHRVGGIRDDTGELFF
TRBV7-9,TRBD2,TRBJ2-1,NA,TGTGCCAGCAGCTTTTATGCGGGAGTTCCGCATGAGCAGTTCTTC,CASSFYAGVPHEQFF
TRBV7-2,NA,TRBJ2-3,NA,TGTGCCAGCAGCTTACACCGGCTAGCGAGTAGCACAGATACGCAGTATTTT,CASSLHRLASSTDTQYF
TRBV28,TRBD2,TRBJ2-1,many,TGTGCCAGCAGACCTGGGAATAGCGGGAGCTACAATGAGCAGTTCTTC,CASRPGNSGSYNEQFF
TRBV14,NA,TRBJ2-7,few,TGTGCCAGCAGCCAAGAATTTACAGGGTTCGACGAGCAGTACTTC,CASSQEFTGFDEQYF
TRBV11-2,NA,TRBJ1-3,many,TGTGCCAGCAGCCCCGAGGGGGTTTCTGGAAACACCATATATTTT,CASSPEGVSGNTIYF
TRBV7-2,NA,TRBJ1-1,NA,TGTGCCAGCAGCTTAAGACGGGTCGGGAACACTGAAGCTTTCTTT,CASSLRRVGNTEAFF
TRBV7-2,NA,TRBJ2-1,many,TGTGCCAGCAGCTTGAGGTACAATGAGCAGTTCTTC,CASSLRYNEQFF
TRBV15,NA,TRBJ2-2,NA,TGTGCCACCAGCGCCCTTGGGGGAGAGGGCACCGGGGAGCTGTTTTTT,CATSALGGEGTGELFF
TRBV19,TRBD2,TRBJ2-5,many,TGTGCCAGTAGTAGCTTAGAACCCGGAGCGGGAGGAGGAGAGACCCAGTACTTC,CASSSLEPGAGGGETQYF
TRBV20-1,TRBD1,TRBJ1-6,NA,TGCAGTGCTAGCCTAATAACAGGGGGAGATTCACCCCTCCACTTT,CSASLITGGDSPLHF